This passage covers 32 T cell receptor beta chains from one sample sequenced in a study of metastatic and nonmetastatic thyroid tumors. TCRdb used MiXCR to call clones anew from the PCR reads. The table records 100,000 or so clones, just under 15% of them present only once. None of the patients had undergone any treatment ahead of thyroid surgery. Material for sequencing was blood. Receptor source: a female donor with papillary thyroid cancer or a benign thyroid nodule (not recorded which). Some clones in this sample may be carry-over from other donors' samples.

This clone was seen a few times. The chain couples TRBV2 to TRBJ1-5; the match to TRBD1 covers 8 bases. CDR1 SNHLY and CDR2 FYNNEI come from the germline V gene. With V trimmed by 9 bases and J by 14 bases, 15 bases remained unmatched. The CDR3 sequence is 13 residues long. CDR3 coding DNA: TGTGCCAGTTGGACAGGGTACAATCAGCACAAGCATTTT. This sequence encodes CASWTGYNQHKHF.

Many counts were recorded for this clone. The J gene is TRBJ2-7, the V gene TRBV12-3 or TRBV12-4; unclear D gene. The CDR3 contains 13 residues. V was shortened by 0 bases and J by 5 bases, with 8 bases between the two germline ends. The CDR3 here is CASSLALGHEQYF. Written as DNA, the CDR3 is TGTGCCAGCAGTTTAGCTTTGGGCCACGAGCAGTACTTC.

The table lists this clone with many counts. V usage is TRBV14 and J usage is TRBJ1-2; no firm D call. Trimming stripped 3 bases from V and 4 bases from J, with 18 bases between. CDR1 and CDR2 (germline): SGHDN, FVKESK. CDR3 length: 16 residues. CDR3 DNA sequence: TGTGCCAGCAGCCAGAAGGGAATACCTATCCCCTATGGCTACACCTTC. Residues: CASSQKGIPIPYGYTF.

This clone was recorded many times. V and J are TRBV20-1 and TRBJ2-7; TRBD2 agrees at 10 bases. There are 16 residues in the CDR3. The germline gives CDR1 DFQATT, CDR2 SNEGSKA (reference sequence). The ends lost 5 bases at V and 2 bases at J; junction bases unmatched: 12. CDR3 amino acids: CSAPPSSGTSAYEQYF. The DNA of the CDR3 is TGCAGTGCTCCCCCGTCCTCCGGGACTAGCGCCTACGAGCAGTACTTC.

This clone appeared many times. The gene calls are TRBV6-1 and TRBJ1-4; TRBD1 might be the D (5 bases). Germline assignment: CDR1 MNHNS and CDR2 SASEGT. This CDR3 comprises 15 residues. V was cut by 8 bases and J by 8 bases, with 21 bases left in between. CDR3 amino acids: CASRRAGLLGEKLFF. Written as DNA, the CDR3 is TGTGCCAGCCGTCGGGCAGGGCTATTGGGAGAAAAACTGTTTTTT.

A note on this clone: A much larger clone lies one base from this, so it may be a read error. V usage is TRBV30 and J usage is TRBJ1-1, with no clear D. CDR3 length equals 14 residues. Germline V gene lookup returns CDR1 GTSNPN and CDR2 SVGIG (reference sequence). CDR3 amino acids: CASSSGPANNEAFF. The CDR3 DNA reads TGTGCCTCCTCCTCGGGTCCGGCAAACAATGAAGCTTTCTTT.

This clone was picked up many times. CDR3 loop: CASSLYGLADREETQYF. CDR3 DNA sequence: TGTGCCAGCAGTTTATATGGACTAGCGGATAGAGAAGAGACCCAGTACTTC. The chain couples TRBV12-3 or TRBV12-4 to TRBJ2-5; 10 bases are a match to TRBD2. J was trimmed by 3 bases and V by 2 bases; bases with no gene match: 9. The CDR3 runs to 17 residues.

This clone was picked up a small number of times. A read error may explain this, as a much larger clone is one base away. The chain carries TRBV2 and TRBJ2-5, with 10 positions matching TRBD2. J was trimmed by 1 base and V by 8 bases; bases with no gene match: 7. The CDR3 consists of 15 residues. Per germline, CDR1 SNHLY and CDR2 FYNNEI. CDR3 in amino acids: CASGVLAGFQETQYF. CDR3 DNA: TGTGCCAGCGGGGTACTAGCGGGGTTCCAAGAGACCCAGTACTTC.

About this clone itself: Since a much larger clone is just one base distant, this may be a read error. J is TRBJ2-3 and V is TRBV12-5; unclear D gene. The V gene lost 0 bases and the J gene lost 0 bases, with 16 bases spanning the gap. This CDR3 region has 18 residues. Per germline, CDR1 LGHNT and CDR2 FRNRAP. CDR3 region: CASGLVFSASTSTDTQYF. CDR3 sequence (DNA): TGTGCTAGTGGTTTGGTATTTTCGGCGTCGACTAGCACAGATACGCAGTATTTT.

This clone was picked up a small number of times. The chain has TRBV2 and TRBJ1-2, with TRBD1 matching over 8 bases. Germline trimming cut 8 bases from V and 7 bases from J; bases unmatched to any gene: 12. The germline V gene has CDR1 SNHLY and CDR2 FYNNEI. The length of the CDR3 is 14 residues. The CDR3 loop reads CASPPGQDSLGYTF. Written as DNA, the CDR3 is TGTGCCAGCCCTCCGGGACAGGACTCCCTTGGCTACACCTTC.

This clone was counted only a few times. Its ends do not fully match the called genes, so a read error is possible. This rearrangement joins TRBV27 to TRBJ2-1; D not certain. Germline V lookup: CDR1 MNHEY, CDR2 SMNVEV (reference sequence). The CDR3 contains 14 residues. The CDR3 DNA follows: TGTACCAGCATTTTAGTCAGGACCTACAATGAGCAGTTCTTC. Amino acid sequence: CTSILVRTYNEQFF.

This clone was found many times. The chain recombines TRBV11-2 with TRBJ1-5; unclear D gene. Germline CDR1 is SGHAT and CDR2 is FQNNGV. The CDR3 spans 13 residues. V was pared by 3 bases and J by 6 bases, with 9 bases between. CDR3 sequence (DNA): TGTGCCAGCAGCTTCGGATCGGGTCAGCCCCAGCATTTT. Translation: CASSFGSGQPQHF.

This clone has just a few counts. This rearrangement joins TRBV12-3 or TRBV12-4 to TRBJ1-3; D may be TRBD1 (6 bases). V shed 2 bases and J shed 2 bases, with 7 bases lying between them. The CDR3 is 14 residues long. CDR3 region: CASSLSGAGNTIYF. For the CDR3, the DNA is TGTGCCAGCAGTTTATCAGGGGCTGGAAACACCATATATTTT.

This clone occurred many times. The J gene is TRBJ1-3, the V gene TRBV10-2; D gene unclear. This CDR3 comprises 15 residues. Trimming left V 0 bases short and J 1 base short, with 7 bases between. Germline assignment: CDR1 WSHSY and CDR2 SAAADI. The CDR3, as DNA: TGCGCCAGCAGTGAGTCGTGGGGTTCTGGAAACACCATATATTTT. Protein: CASSESWGSGNTIYF.

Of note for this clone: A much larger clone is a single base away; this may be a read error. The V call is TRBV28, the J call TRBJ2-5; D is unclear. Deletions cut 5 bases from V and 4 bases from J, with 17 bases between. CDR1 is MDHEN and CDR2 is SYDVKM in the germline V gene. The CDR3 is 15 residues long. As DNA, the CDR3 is TGTGCCAGCAGTCCGCCCCATGGTACGGGAGAGACCCAGTACTTC. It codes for CASSPPHGTGETQYF. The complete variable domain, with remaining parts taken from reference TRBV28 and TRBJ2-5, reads DVKVTQSSRYLVKRTGEKVFLECVQDMDHENMFWYRQDPGLGLRLIYFSYDVKMKEKGDIPEGYSVSREKKERFSLILESASTNQTSMYLCASSPPHGTGETQYFGPGTRLLVL.

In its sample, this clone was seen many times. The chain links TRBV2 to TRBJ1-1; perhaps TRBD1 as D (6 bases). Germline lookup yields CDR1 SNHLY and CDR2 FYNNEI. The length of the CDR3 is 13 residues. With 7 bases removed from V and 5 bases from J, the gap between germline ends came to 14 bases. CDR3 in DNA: TGTGCCAGCAAGGGGGAATCGGGGACTGAAGCTTTCTTT. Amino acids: CASKGESGTEAFF.

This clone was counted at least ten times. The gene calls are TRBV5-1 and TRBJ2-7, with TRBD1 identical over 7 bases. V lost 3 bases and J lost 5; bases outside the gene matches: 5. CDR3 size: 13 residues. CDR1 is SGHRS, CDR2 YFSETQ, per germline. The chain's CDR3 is CASSSTGKNEQYF. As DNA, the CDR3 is TGCGCCAGCAGCTCGACAGGGAAAAACGAGCAGTACTTC.

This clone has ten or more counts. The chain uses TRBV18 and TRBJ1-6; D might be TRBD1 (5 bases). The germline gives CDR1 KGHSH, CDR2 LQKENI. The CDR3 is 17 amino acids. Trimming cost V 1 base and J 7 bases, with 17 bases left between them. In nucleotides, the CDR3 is TGTGCCAGCTCACCACAATCGAGGGGATTCGGCAATTCACCCCTCCACTTT. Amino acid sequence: CASSPQSRGFGNSPLHF.

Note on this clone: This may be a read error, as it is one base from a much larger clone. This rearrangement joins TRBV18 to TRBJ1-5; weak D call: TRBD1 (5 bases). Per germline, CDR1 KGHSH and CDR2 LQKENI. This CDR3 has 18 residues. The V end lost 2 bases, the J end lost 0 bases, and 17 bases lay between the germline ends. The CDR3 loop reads CASSPSGLDLYSNQPQHF. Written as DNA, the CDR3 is TGTGCCAGCTCACCATCAGGGTTGGATTTGTATAGCAATCAGCCCCAGCATTTT.

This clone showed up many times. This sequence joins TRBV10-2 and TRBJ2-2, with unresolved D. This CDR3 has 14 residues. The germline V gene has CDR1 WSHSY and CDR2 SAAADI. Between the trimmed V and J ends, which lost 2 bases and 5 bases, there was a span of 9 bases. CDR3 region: CASSETYKTGELFF. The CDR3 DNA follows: TGCGCCAGCAGTGAGACATACAAGACCGGGGAGCTGTTTTTT.

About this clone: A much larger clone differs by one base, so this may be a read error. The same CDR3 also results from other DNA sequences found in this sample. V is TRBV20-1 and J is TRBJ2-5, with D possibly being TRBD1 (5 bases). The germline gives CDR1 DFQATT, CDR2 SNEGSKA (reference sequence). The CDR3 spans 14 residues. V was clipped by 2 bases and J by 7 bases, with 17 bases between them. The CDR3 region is CSARTPSLTGTQYF. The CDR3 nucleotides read TGCAGTGCTAGAACACCCTCCTTAACAGGGACCCAGTACTTC.

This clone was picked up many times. The CDR3 coding sequence is TGTGCCAGCAGTGAAGCGGCCTTCGCGACAGATACGCAGTATTTT. Translated: CASSEAAFATDTQYF. This sequence joins TRBV6-1 and TRBJ2-3; D uncertain. Germline-derived CDR1 and CDR2 are MNHNS and SASEGT. The length of the CDR3 is 15 residues. The V end was cut by 0 bases, the J end by 3 bases, with 10 bases between.

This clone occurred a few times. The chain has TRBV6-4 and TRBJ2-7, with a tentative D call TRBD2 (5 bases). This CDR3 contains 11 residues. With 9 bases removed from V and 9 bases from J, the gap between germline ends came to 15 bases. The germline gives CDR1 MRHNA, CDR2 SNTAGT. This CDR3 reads CASIPGVGQYF. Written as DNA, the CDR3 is TGTGCCAGTATCCCCGGGGTAGGGCAGTACTTC.

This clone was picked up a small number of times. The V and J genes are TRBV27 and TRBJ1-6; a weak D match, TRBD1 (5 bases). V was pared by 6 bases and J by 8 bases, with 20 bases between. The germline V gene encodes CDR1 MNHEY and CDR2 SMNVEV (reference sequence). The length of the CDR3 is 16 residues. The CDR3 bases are TGTGCCAGCAGACGCTCCCCCGGGACGGGTTATTCACCCCTCCACTTT. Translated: CASRRSPGTGYSPLHF.

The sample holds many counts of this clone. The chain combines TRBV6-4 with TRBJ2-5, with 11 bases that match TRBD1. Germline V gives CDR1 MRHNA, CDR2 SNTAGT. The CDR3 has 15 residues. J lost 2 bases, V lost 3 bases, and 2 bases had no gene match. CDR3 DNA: TGTGCCAGCAGTGAAGGGACAGGGGGACAAGAGACCCAGTACTTC. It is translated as CASSEGTGGQETQYF.

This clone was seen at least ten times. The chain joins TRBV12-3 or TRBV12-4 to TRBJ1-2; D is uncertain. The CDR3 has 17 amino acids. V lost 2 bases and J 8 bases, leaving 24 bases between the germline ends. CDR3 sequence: CASSLPPDFRGFWGYTF. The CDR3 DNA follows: TGTGCCAGCAGTTTACCCCCGGACTTTCGGGGATTTTGGGGCTACACCTTC.

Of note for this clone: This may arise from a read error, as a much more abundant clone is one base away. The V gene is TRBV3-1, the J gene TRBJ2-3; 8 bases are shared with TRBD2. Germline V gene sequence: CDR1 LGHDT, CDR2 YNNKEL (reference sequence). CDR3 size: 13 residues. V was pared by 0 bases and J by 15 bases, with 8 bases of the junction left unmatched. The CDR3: CASSQDPGLGLYF. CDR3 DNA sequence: TGTGCCAGCAGCCAAGACCCGGGACTAGGGCTATATTTT.

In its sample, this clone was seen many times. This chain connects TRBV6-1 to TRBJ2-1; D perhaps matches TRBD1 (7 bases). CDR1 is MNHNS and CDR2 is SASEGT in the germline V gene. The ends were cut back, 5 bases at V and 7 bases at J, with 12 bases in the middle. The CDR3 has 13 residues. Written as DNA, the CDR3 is TGTGCCAGCAGTTCCCAGGGGGGAAATGAGCAGTTCTTC. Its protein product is CASSSQGGNEQFF.

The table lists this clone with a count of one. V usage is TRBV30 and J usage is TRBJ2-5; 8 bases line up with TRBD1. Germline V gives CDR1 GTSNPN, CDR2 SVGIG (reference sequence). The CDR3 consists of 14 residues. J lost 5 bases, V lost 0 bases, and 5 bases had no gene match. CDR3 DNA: TGTGCCTGGAGTGTGTGGACAGGGATCGAGACCCAGTACTTC. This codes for CAWSVWTGIETQYF. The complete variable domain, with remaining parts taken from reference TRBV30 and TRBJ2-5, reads SQTIHQWPATLVQPVGSPLSLECTVEGTSNPNLYWYRQAAGRGLQLLFYSVGIGQISSEVPQNLSASRPQDRQFILSSKKLLLSDSGFYLCAWSVWTGIETQYFGPGTRLLVL.

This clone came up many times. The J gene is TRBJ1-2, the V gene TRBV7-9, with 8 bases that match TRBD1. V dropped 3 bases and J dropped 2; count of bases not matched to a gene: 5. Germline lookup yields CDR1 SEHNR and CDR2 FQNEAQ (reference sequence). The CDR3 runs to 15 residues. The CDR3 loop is CASSFPWTGNYGYTF. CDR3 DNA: TGTGCCAGCAGCTTCCCTTGGACAGGGAACTATGGCTACACCTTC.

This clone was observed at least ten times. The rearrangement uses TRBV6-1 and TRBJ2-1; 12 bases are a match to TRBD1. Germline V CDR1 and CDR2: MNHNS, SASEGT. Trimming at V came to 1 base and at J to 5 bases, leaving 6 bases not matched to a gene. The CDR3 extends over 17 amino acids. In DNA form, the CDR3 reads TGTGCCAGCAGTGAAGTGGGGGGACAGGGGGCCGACAATGAGCAGTTCTTC. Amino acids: CASSEVGGQGADNEQFF.

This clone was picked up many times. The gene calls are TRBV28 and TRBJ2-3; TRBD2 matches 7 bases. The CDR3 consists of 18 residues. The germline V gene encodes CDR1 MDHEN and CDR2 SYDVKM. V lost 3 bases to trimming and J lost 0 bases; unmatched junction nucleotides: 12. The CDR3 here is CASSFGGLRGFSTDTQYF. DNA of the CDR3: TGTGCCAGCAGTTTCGGGGGGTTAAGAGGGTTTAGCACAGATACGCAGTATTTT.